Listed below are T cell receptor beta chains from one sample, sequenced in a study of blood T cell repertoires in COVID-19. The method was immunoSEQ multiplex PCR; TCRdb's version includes in-frame clones alone and lacks a portion of them. The repertoire consists of approximately 100,000 clones, with 88% occurring once and the leading ten covering about 6.3%. Sequences were obtained from peripheral blood. The source is a woman in her sixties with acute or convalescent COVID-19. Both conserved end residues are part of each CDR3. D genes are given only for firm matches. Clone size is given for some rows only: seen once, a few or many times, or a class if the clone is expanded.

>15|NA|TRBV5-1|NA|TRBJ1-4
TGCGCCAGCAGCTTGGGTGGAGGCCTAGGGGAAAAACTGTTTTTT
CASSLGGGLGEKLFF
>14|NA|TRBV7-8|NA|TRBJ1-2
TGTGCCAGCAGCCAGGGACATTCTAACTATGGCTACACCTTC
CASSQGHSNYGYTF
>13|NA|TRBV7-8|NA|TRBJ1-1
TGTGCCAGCAGCTCACAGCCGAACACTGAAGCTTTCTTT
CASSSQPNTEAFF
>12|NA|TRBV30|NA|TRBJ2-7
TGTGCCTGGAGTAGTCGGCCGGGCGAGCAGTACTTC
CAWSSRPGEQYF
>14|NA|TRBV19|NA|TRBJ2-1
TGTGCCAGTAGTGTCGGGGGAGCGGGCAATGAGCAGTTCTTC
CASSVGGAGNEQFF
>15|NA|TRBV28|TRBD1|TRBJ2-1
TGTGCCAGCACCTTAAGGGGGACAGGGACACAAGAGCAGTTCTTC
CASTLRGTGTQEQFF
>13|NA|TRBV19|NA|TRBJ2-3
TGTGCCAGTCGGGTGGCAGGGGCAGATACGCAGTATTTT
CASRVAGADTQYF
>14|NA|TRBV5-1|TRBD1|TRBJ1-4
TGCGCCAGCAGCCCACCCGGACAGGGCCTTCAACTGTTTTTT
CASSPPGQGLQLFF
>15|once|TRBV6-1|NA|TRBJ1-3
TGTGCCAGCAGTGAAGCACGGACAGCTGGAAACACCATATATTTT
CASSEARTAGNTIYF
>15|NA|TRBV6-5|NA|TRBJ1-1
TGTGCCAGCAGTTACGAAGGAGGAGTGAACACTGAAGCTTTCTTT
CASSYEGGVNTEAFF
>14|NA|TRBV10-3|TRBD2|TRBJ2-7
TGTGCCATCAGTTTAGGGACTAGCGGTTACGAGCAGTACTTC
CAISLGTSGYEQYF
>18|NA|TRBV4-1|TRBD2|TRBJ2-7
TGCGCCAGCAGCCAAGATAACGGCGGGAGAGTAGCTTCCTACGAGCAGTACTTC
CASSQDNGGRVASYEQYF
>16|few|TRBV5-1|TRBD1|TRBJ1-3
TGCGCCAGCAGCTTAGGGGGCAGCCACTCTGGAAACACCATATATTTT
CASSLGGSHSGNTIYF
>13|NA|TRBV6-5|NA|TRBJ1-1
TGTGCCAACAGAATTCCCGGGAACACTGAAGCTTTCTTT
CANRIPGNTEAFF
>14|NA|TRBV6-6|TRBD1|TRBJ2-1
TGTGCCAGCAGGACCGGGACAGGGGGCAATGAGCAGTTCTTC
CASRTGTGGNEQFF
>15|NA|TRBV28|TRBD1|TRBJ1-6
TGTGCCAGCAGACCGTCAACAGGGGAGAATTCACCCCTCCACTTT
CASRPSTGENSPLHF
>14|NA|TRBV2|NA|TRBJ2-2
TGTGCCAGCAGTGCAGTCTCGAACGCCGGGGAGCTGTTTTTT
CASSAVSNAGELFF
>15|NA|TRBV5-1|TRBD1|TRBJ1-1
TGCGCCAGCAGCCCTCGACAGGGGGCTGGCACTGAAGCTTTCTTT
CASSPRQGAGTEAFF
>15|NA|TRBV5-1|TRBD2|TRBJ2-5
TGCGCCAGCAGCTCGGAACTAGCGGGACACGAGACCCAGTACTTC
CASSSELAGHETQYF
>13|NA|TRBV5-4|NA|TRBJ1-1
TGTGCCAGCAGCGATTTACAGAACACTGAAGCTTTCTTT
CASSDLQNTEAFF
>16|few|TRBV5-1|NA|TRBJ2-2
TGCGCCAGCAGCAATACGGGACAAACGGGGACCGGGGAGCTGTTTTTT
CASSNTGQTGTGELFF
>13|NA|TRBV12-3/TRBV12-4|NA|TRBJ1-1
TGTGCCAGCACCCCTGACTCCTACACTGAAGCTTTCTTT
CASTPDSYTEAFF
>15|once|TRBV9|NA|TRBJ1-5
TGTGCCAGCAGCTCTGGTCAGGGGCCCAATCAGCCCCAGCATTTT
CASSSGQGPNQPQHF
>14|NA|TRBV5-1|NA|TRBJ2-5
TGCGCCAGCAGCTTGGTTGTCAGGGAAGAGACCCAGTACTTC
CASSLVVREETQYF
>14|NA|TRBV19|TRBD1|TRBJ1-5
TGTGCCAGTAGCCGGGGACAGGGTGGTCAGCCCCAGCATTTT
CASSRGQGGQPQHF
>17|NA|TRBV2|NA|TRBJ2-3
TGTGCCAGCAGGGCCCTCTTTGGCGGGATGGGTGCAGATACGCAGTATTTT
CASRALFGGMGADTQYF
>17|once|TRBV30|NA|TRBJ1-1
TGTGCCTGGAGAGCGACAGGCTCACCTTCCATGAACACTGAAGCTTTCTTT
CAWRATGSPSMNTEAFF
>13|NA|TRBV28|NA|TRBJ1-5
TGTGCCAGCACATGGAGGGGCAATCAGCCCCAGCATTTT
CASTWRGNQPQHF
>15|once|TRBV10-3|NA|TRBJ2-7
TGTGCCATCAGTGAGATGGCGGGTGGGCCCTACGAGCAGTACTTC
CAISEMAGGPYEQYF
>13|once|TRBV6-6|NA|TRBJ1-5
TGTGCCAGCAGAAAACAGGATAATCAGCCCCAGCATTTT
CASRKQDNQPQHF
>15|NA|TRBV27|TRBD1|TRBJ1-4
TGTGCCAGCAGTCGCTCGGGGACAGGGTTGGGAAAACTGTTTTTT
CASSRSGTGLGKLFF
>13|once|TRBV25-1|NA|TRBJ2-3
TGTGCCAGCAATGCCGCGAGCACAGATACGCAGTATTTT
CASNAASTDTQYF
>15|NA|TRBV3-1/TRBV3-2|NA|TRBJ2-2
TGTGCCAGCAGCCAAGACCCGGGACTCACCGGGGAGCTGTTTTTT
CASSQDPGLTGELFF
>17|NA|TRBV7-3|TRBD2|TRBJ2-1
TGTGCCAGCAGCTTAAGGAGCGGGAGGCCTTTTTACAATGAGCAGTTCTTC
CASSLRSGRPFYNEQFF
>14|NA|TRBV30|NA|TRBJ2-1
TGTGCCTGGATCCCCCCTAACTCCTACAATGAGCAGTTCTTC
CAWIPPNSYNEQFF
>14|NA|TRBV5-1|NA|TRBJ1-1
TGCGCCAGCAGTCCGAAGGGACTCAACACTGAAGCTTTCTTT
CASSPKGLNTEAFF
>16|NA|TRBV9|TRBD2|TRBJ2-1
TGTGCCAGCAGCGTGGGGACTAGCGGGGGGCTCGATGAGCAGTTCTTC
CASSVGTSGGLDEQFF
>20|NA|TRBV19|TRBD2|TRBJ2-1
TGTGCCAGTAGTATAGCCCACCGCCCTCCTACTAGCGGGAAGAAGAATGAGCAGTTCTTC
CASSIAHRPPTSGKKNEQFF
>13|NA|TRBV12-3/TRBV12-4|TRBD1|TRBJ2-7
TGTGCCAGCAATACGGGACAGGACTACGAGCAGTACTTC
CASNTGQDYEQYF
>14|NA|TRBV6-6|NA|TRBJ1-2
TGTGCCAGCAGCATGAGCAGGGGTGAGCAAGGCTACACCTTC
CASSMSRGEQGYTF
>13|NA|TRBV29-1|NA|TRBJ1-1
TGCAGCGTTGGGCCGATTATGAACACTGAAGCTTTCTTT
CSVGPIMNTEAFF
>11|NA|TRBV20-1|NA|TRBJ2-3
TGCAGTGTTGCGGCCGCAGATACGCAGTATTTT
CSVAAADTQYF
>15|NA|TRBV2|NA|TRBJ2-6
TGTGCCAGCAGTGGATCAGGGGCTGGGGCCAACGTCCTGACTTTC
CASSGSGAGANVLTF
>11|once|TRBV30|NA|TRBJ1-2
TGTGCCTTGCAAGGGGGCTATGGCTACACCTTC
CALQGGYGYTF
>16|NA|TRBV9|NA|TRBJ1-1
TGTGCCAGCAGCGTAGACGGGAGGATAATGAACACTGAAGCTTTCTTT
CASSVDGRIMNTEAFF
>14|NA|TRBV10-2|NA|TRBJ1-1
TGCGCCAGCAGCGAAACAGGGTTGAACACTGAAGCTTTCTTT
CASSETGLNTEAFF